This T cell receptor (beta chain) originates from a study of regulatory T cells in long-lasting Graves disease. Across the whole study: The study counted Graves' disease as persistent given over 5 years of antithyroid drugs and positive TSH receptor antibodies.

This clonotype has ten or more counts. Its antigen is undetermined. In germline, CDR1 is SGHAT, CDR2 FQNNGV. The V end was cut by 4 bases, the J end by 5 bases, with 17 bases between. CDR3 size: 15 residues. The time point was: persistent/refractory GD, antithyroid drugs over 5 years with positive TRAb. The TCR library was made from RNA that had been extracted from PBMCs in TRIzol. The patients were enrolled through endocrinology in Xi'an, China. Investigators prepared the TCR beta libraries by applying iRepertoire HTBI primers and Arm-PCR of CDR3 regions. Using its own MiXCR run on the multiplex PCR reads, TCRdb lists one record per CDR3 protein. The sample lists 500,000 to 700,000 distinct CDR3 sequences; about 30% were seen once. Study-wide points: Whereas new patients shared about 980 public clonotypes, persistent patients shared more, at about 3,000.

The clonotype comes from a female donor with Graves disease. V usage is TRBV11-2 and J usage is TRBJ2-5; no reliable D call. The source material was peripheral blood mononuclear cells (PBMCs), sampled when the disease was refractory, from a patient treated with antithyroid drugs. In DNA form, the CDR3 reads TGTGCCAGCAGCTCACGTCTAGGTGAAGGGGAGACCCAGTACTTC. Translated, it gives CASSSRLGEGETQYF. Supplemented by reference TRBV11-2 and TRBJ2-5, the full variable domain reads EAGVAQSPRYKIIEKRQSVAFWCNPISGHATLYWYQQILGQGPKLLIQFQNNGVVDDSQLPKDRFSAERLKGVDSTLKIQPAKLEDSAVYLCASSSRLGEGETQYFGPGTRLLVL.